This TCR beta chain was documented in a study of OX40 agonist ivuxolimab in advanced cancers. Profiling relied on immunoSEQ multiplex PCR, and the TCRdb table lists in-frame clones only, not all of them. The sample records around 35,000 clones, approximately 79% being singletons. After removal of 4 bases from V and 4 bases from J, the junction contained 3 bases not matched to a gene. The germline gives CDR1 SGHTA, CDR2 FQGNSA. This CDR3 spans 14 amino acids. The gene calls are TRBV7-2 and TRBJ2-7, with 11 bases that match TRBD1. This sequence originates from an adult with an advanced solid tumor such as melanoma, head and neck, liver or kidney cancer. The starting material was CD4+ or CD8+ T cells sorted from blood, obtained in a trial of the OX40 agonist ivuxolimab. The CDR3 here is CASSWTGGGYEQYF. In DNA form, the CDR3 reads TGTGCCAGCAGCTGGACAGGGGGCGGGTACGAGCAGTACTTC.